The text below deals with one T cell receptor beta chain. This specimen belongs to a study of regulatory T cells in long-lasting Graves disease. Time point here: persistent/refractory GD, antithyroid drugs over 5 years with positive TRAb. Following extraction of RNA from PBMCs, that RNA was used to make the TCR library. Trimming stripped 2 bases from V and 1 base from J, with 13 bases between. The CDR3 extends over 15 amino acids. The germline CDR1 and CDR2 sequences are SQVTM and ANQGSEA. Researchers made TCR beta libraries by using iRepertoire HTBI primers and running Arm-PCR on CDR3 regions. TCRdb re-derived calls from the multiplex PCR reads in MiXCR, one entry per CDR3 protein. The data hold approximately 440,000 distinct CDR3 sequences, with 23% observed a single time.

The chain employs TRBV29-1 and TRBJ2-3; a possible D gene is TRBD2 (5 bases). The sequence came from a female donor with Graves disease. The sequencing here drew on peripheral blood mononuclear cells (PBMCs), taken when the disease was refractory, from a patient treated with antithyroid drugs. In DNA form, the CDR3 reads TGCAGCGTTGAAACCCTAGCTGCTCGCACAGATACGCAGTATTTT. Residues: CSVETLAARTDTQYF.